These 6 T cell receptor beta chains were all obtained from the same sample, sequenced in a study of cytomegalovirus exposure and HLA in healthy donors. PCR used 60 Vbeta primers and 13 Jbeta primers. The protocol was immunoSEQ multiplex PCR, while the TCRdb copy is restricted to in-frame clones and leaves out a portion. The profile covers roughly 110,000 clones, with roughly 80% appearing a single time and around 3.4% taken by the ten largest. Sequencing input: PBMCs. The receptors originated from a man aged 55 to 69 in good health and CMV-seronegative.

The CDR3 bases are TGCAGTGCTACTGATCAGGTTGTAGCTTTCTTT. It specifies CSATDQVVAFF. The chain combines TRBV20-1 with TRBJ1-1; no firm D call. The CDR3 is made up of 11 amino acids. Germline lookup yields CDR1 DFQATT and CDR2 SNEGSKA (reference sequence). Trimming took 4 bases from V and 10 from J, leaving 13 bases between them.

The V and J genes are TRBV2 and TRBJ1-6; no clear D gene. Germline-derived CDR1 and CDR2 are SNHLY and FYNNEI. This CDR3 region has 14 residues. V was pared by 8 bases and J by 5 bases, with 13 bases between. The CDR3 sequence: CASRGAVNNSPLHF. The CDR3, as DNA: TGTGCCAGCCGGGGTGCGGTTAATAATTCACCCCTCCACTTT. The full variable domain, with the rest looked up from reference TRBV2 and TRBJ1-6, is EPEVTQTPSHQVTQMGQEVILRCVPISNHLYFYWYRQILGQKVEFLVSFYNNEISEKSEIFDDQFSVERPDGSNFTLKIRSTKLEDSAMYFCASRGAVNNSPLHFGNGTRLTVT.

This clone was seen more than once but under ten times. This rearrangement joins TRBV6-1 to TRBJ1-1; D is unclear. The germline V and J ends were trimmed by 8 bases and 2 bases, with 18 bases remaining between them. This CDR3 has 15 amino acids. Per the germline V gene, CDR1 is MNHNS and CDR2 is SASEGT. DNA of the CDR3: TGTGCCAGCGGATCAAGCTGGCGGATTAACACTGAAGCTTTCTTT. The encoded protein is CASGSSWRINTEAFF.

The chain carries TRBV5-1 and TRBJ1-2; 8 nucleotides line up with TRBD1. The CDR3 is 12 amino acids. The trim removed 3 bases at V and 8 bases at J, leaving 3 bases unmatched. Germline values: CDR1 SGHRS, CDR2 YFSETQ. Written as DNA, the CDR3 is TGCGCCAGCAGCTGGACAGGGCGCGGCTACACCTTC. Its protein product is CASSWTGRGYTF.

This chain's CDR3 is CASSQVGGSGGNIQYF. The CDR3 DNA reads as TGCGCCAGCAGCCAAGTGGGGGGGTCTGGTGGAAACATTCAGTACTTC. J is TRBJ2-4 and V is TRBV4-1; 7 nucleotides line up with TRBD2. CDR1 MGHRA and CDR2 YSYEKL come from the germline V gene. CDR3 size: 16 residues. V shed 1 base and J 6 bases; nucleotides not matched to a gene: 9.

The rearrangement uses TRBV5-1 and TRBJ1-1, with D unclear. This CDR3 has 14 amino acids. Germline CDR1 reads SGHRS; CDR2 reads YFSETQ. Trimming cost V 6 bases and J 1 base, with 13 bases left between them. In DNA form, the CDR3 reads TGCGCCAGCAACCTTGGAGGTGCGAACACTGAAGCTTTCTTT. Its translation is CASNLGGANTEAFF.